This TCR beta chain emerged from a study of shared clonotypes between healthy human individuals. Background on the study: Per donor, CD8 memory used one plate, CD8 naive used two, CD4 memory used three and CD4 naive used three. Whole-study findings and limits: It was the non-shared clonotypes that had lower generation probabilities than clonotypes shared by all four donors.

Regarding this clone: Its antigen is still unknown.

Libraries were prepared by immunoSEQ multiplex PCR; TCRdb keeps only in-frame clonotypes and omits some of them. The sample lists approximately 340,000 clones, less than 85% seen once, with 10% in the top ten. The CDR3 consists of 13 residues. Germline loops: CDR1 MDHEN, CDR2 SYDVKM. The V segment lost 10 bases and the J segment 7 bases; nucleotides outside the gene matches: 8. The sequenced sample consisted of memory CD4+ T cells sorted from blood. The subset was: CD45RA-negative fraction. This TCR came from a man under 40 in good health. The rearrangement uses TRBV28 and TRBJ1-4, with 8 bases identical to TRBD1. The CDR3 region is CATLQGASEKLFF. CDR3 DNA sequence: TGTGCCACACTTCAGGGGGCGTCTGAAAAACTGTTTTTT. Complete variable domain (other parts from reference TRBV28 and TRBJ1-4): DVKVTQSSRYLVKRTGEKVFLECVQDMDHENMFWYRQDPGLGLRLIYFSYDVKMKEKGDIPEGYSVSREKKERFSLILESASTNQTSMYLCATLQGASEKLFFGSGTQLSVL.